This is a list of T cell receptor beta chains from one sample in a study of blood T cell repertoires in COVID-19. The repertoire was sequenced with immunoSEQ multiplex PCR; TCRdb's copy has only in-frame clones and lacks some. The repertoire consists of 97,000 or so clones, with around 73% occurring once and the leading ten covering approximately 9.6%. Sequenced: peripheral blood. Source of these receptors: a man aged 55 to 70 with active or convalescent COVID-19. CDR3s include the opening cysteine and the closing phenylalanine or tryptophan. The order of the fields is J gene, V gene, clone size, D gene, CDR3 DNA, CDR3 protein. D genes are given only for firm matches. A row's size may be missing; if present it is once, few, many or a size class.

J gene: TRBJ2-7
V gene: TRBV7-9
clone size: .
D gene: .
CDR3 DNA: TGTGCCAGCAGCTCCGGGTTGTACGAGCAGTACTTC
CDR3 protein: CASSSGLYEQYF

J gene: TRBJ1-2
V gene: TRBV2
clone size: .
D gene: .
CDR3 DNA: TGTGCCAGCCGTTCAGGGAACTATGGCTACACCTTC
CDR3 protein: CASRSGNYGYTF

J gene: TRBJ1-2
V gene: TRBV28
clone size: few
D gene: .
CDR3 DNA: TGTGCCAGCAGTTTTAATTTCTATGGCTACACCTTC
CDR3 protein: CASSFNFYGYTF

J gene: TRBJ1-2
V gene: TRBV7-9
clone size: .
D gene: TRBD1
CDR3 DNA: TGTGCCAGCAGCCCGGAAGGGGGCTACGGCTACACCTTC
CDR3 protein: CASSPEGGYGYTF

J gene: TRBJ1-1
V gene: TRBV28
clone size: .
D gene: .
CDR3 DNA: TGTGCCAGCAGTTTAGGGGGCGGAGGGAACACTGAAGCTTTCTTT
CDR3 protein: CASSLGGGGNTEAFF

J gene: TRBJ1-1
V gene: TRBV3-1/TRBV3-2
clone size: few
D gene: .
CDR3 DNA: TGTGCCAGCAGCCAAGATCAGCGGGGGAAAGAAGCTTTCTTT
CDR3 protein: CASSQDQRGKEAFF

J gene: TRBJ2-3
V gene: TRBV23-1
clone size: few
D gene: TRBD1
CDR3 DNA: TGCGCCAGCAGTCAACCAAATCAGGGGGACACAGATACGCAGTATTTT
CDR3 protein: CASSQPNQGDTDTQYF

J gene: TRBJ2-2
V gene: TRBV5-1
clone size: .
D gene: TRBD2
CDR3 DNA: TGCGCCAGCAGCTTGGCCGGACTAGCGGGATCCGGGGAGCTGTTTTTT
CDR3 protein: CASSLAGLAGSGELFF

J gene: TRBJ2-2
V gene: TRBV5-6
clone size: .
D gene: .
CDR3 DNA: TGTGCCAGCAGCTTGGCTGGAGGGACCGGGGAGCTGTTTTTT
CDR3 protein: CASSLAGGTGELFF

J gene: TRBJ1-4
V gene: TRBV19
clone size: .
D gene: TRBD1
CDR3 DNA: TGTGCCAGTAGTCCACACCGACAGGGGTCTAATGAAAAACTGTTTTTT
CDR3 protein: CASSPHRQGSNEKLFF

J gene: TRBJ1-2
V gene: TRBV7-8
clone size: .
D gene: .
CDR3 DNA: TGTGCCAGCAGCTTTCTACAGGGACCAGAAGGCTACACCTTC
CDR3 protein: CASSFLQGPEGYTF

J gene: TRBJ2-5
V gene: TRBV10-3
clone size: .
D gene: .
CDR3 DNA: TGTGCCATCAGTGAGTCGAAGGTGCAGGGGATTACGGAGACCCAGTACTTC
CDR3 protein: CAISESKVQGITETQYF

J gene: TRBJ2-2
V gene: TRBV27
clone size: .
D gene: .
CDR3 DNA: TGTGCCAGTAGACAGGGAGGACGGACCGGGGAGCTGTTTTTT
CDR3 protein: CASRQGGRTGELFF

J gene: TRBJ2-2
V gene: TRBV5-1
clone size: .
D gene: .
CDR3 DNA: TGCGCCAGCAGCTCTAGCGCCCTGGGAGGGGAGCTGTTTTTT
CDR3 protein: CASSSSALGGELFF

J gene: TRBJ2-7
V gene: TRBV6-1
clone size: .
D gene: .
CDR3 DNA: TGTGCCAGCAGTGAAGCGCTTGGAGGCTACCGCGAGCAGTACTTC
CDR3 protein: CASSEALGGYREQYF

J gene: TRBJ2-5
V gene: TRBV4-2
clone size: once
D gene: .
CDR3 DNA: TGTGCCAGCAGCCAAGGGTCCAGGGTAGAAGAGACCCAGTACTTC
CDR3 protein: CASSQGSRVEETQYF

J gene: TRBJ2-3
V gene: TRBV10-3
clone size: .
D gene: TRBD1
CDR3 DNA: TGTGCCATCAGTGAGACAGGGGGCGGAGATACGCAGTATTTT
CDR3 protein: CAISETGGGDTQYF

J gene: TRBJ1-5
V gene: TRBV28
clone size: .
D gene: .
CDR3 DNA: TGTGCCAGCAGACCCCAGTTGGGGGGGAACAATCAGCCCCAGCATTTT
CDR3 protein: CASRPQLGGNNQPQHF

J gene: TRBJ2-3
V gene: TRBV7-9
clone size: .
D gene: TRBD2
CDR3 DNA: TGTGCCAGCAGCTTAGGGACGTTGGGGCGGGGGTCCCGGGATACGCAGTATTTT
CDR3 protein: CASSLGTLGRGSRDTQYF

J gene: TRBJ2-7
V gene: TRBV4-1
clone size: .
D gene: .
CDR3 DNA: TGCGCCAGCAGCTCCCCGGGACAAACCTACGAGCAGTACTTC
CDR3 protein: CASSSPGQTYEQYF